Listed below are T cell receptor beta chains from one sample, sequenced in a study of immune cell composition in non-small cell lung cancer. TCRdb's copy holds only in-frame clones and misses some; the assay was immunoSEQ multiplex PCR. The sample lists about 2,000 clones; approximately 89% were seen once. The sequencing sample was made of lung tumor tissue. The receptors come from a human donor with non-small cell lung cancer. Both conserved end residues are part of each CDR3. The order of the fields is D gene, J gene, clone size, V gene, CDR3 protein, CDR3 DNA. A D gene is named only where the DNA matches it firmly. Clone size is stated in some rows and not others, as once, few, many or a class when expanded.

D: .; J: TRBJ1-1; size: .; V: TRBV7-2; CDR3: CASTSRNTEAFF; DNA: TGTGCCAGCACGAGTCGAAACACTGAAGCTTTCTTT
D: .; J: TRBJ1-2; size: .; V: TRBV6-5; CDR3: CASSYNRASGPYGYTF; DNA: TGTGCCAGCAGTTACAACAGGGCGTCGGGCCCGTATGGCTACACCTTC
D: .; J: TRBJ2-3; size: once; V: TRBV5-1; CDR3: CASSLREHTDTQYF; DNA: TGCGCCAGCAGCTTGAGAGAGCACACAGATACGCAGTATTTT
D: .; J: TRBJ2-7; size: .; V: TRBV10-1; CDR3: CATQSMGYRDIVYEQYF; DNA: TGCGCCACCCAGAGTATGGGATACCGGGACATAGTCTACGAGCAGTACTTC
D: TRBD1; J: TRBJ2-7; size: .; V: TRBV7-2; CDR3: CASSLGGQGYEQYF; DNA: TGTGCCAGCAGCTTAGGAGGACAGGGCTACGAGCAGTACTTC
D: TRBD1; J: TRBJ1-3; size: once; V: TRBV5-4; CDR3: CASSLMKQGASGNTIYF; DNA: TGTGCCAGCAGCTTAATGAAACAGGGGGCCTCTGGAAACACCATATATTTT
D: .; J: TRBJ2-7; size: few; V: TRBV5-1; CDR3: CASSLPDSYEQYF; DNA: TGCGCCAGCAGCTTGCCAGATTCCTACGAGCAGTACTTC
D: .; J: TRBJ2-5; size: .; V: TRBV6-6; CDR3: CASSPSSFRGVETQYF; DNA: TGTGCCAGCAGCCCATCCTCTTTCCGGGGTGTCGAGACCCAGTACTTC
D: TRBD2; J: TRBJ2-5; size: .; V: TRBV20-1; CDR3: CSAGGGETQYF; DNA: TGCAGTGCTGGGGGGGGAGAGACCCAGTACTTC
D: .; J: TRBJ1-1; size: once; V: TRBV7-2; CDR3: CASSLLGANTEAFF; DNA: TGTGCCAGCAGCTTATTGGGGGCGAACACTGAAGCTTTCTTT
D: TRBD2; J: TRBJ2-1; size: .; V: TRBV6-1; CDR3: CASSEALGASGGFSYNEQFF; DNA: TGTGCCAGCAGTGAAGCGCTTGGGGCTAGCGGGGGGTTCTCCTACAATGAGCAGTTCTTC
D: .; J: TRBJ2-7; size: .; V: TRBV19; CDR3: CASSIIGVTGGEQYF; DNA: TGTGCCAGTAGTATAATAGGTGTCACCGGAGGAGAGCAGTACTTC
D: TRBD1; J: TRBJ2-1; size: .; V: TRBV5-8; CDR3: CASTRTGSSYNEQFF; DNA: TGTGCCAGCACTAGGACAGGTAGCTCCTACAATGAGCAGTTCTTC
D: .; J: TRBJ2-2; size: .; V: TRBV19; CDR3: CASSVRQNTGELFF; DNA: TGTGCCAGTAGTGTGAGACAGAACACCGGGGAGCTGTTTTTT
D: TRBD1; J: TRBJ1-1; size: .; V: TRBV2; CDR3: CASNRGSTEAFF; DNA: TGTGCCAGCAACAGGGGGTCCACTGAAGCTTTCTTT
D: .; J: TRBJ2-1; size: .; V: TRBV7-9; CDR3: CASSSPPDEQFF; DNA: TGTGCCAGCAGCTCCCCCCCGGATGAGCAGTTCTTC
D: TRBD2; J: TRBJ2-7; size: .; V: TRBV7-2; CDR3: CASTVASGLTYEQYF; DNA: TGTGCCAGCACCGTCGCTAGCGGGCTGACCTACGAGCAGTACTTC
D: TRBD2; J: TRBJ2-2; size: .; V: TRBV4-3; CDR3: CASSQEVSGSPRGELFF; DNA: TGCGCCAGCAGCCAAGAGGTCAGCGGGAGCCCCAGAGGGGAGCTGTTTTTT
D: .; J: TRBJ1-2; size: .; V: TRBV5-4; CDR3: CASRWGAYGYTF; DNA: TGTGCCAGCAGGTGGGGAGCCTATGGCTACACCTTC
D: .; J: TRBJ2-7; size: .; V: TRBV29-1; CDR3: CSAARGSEQYF; DNA: TGCAGCGCCGCCCGAGGGAGTGAGCAGTACTTC
D: .; J: TRBJ1-1; size: .; V: TRBV7-3; CDR3: CASSPTAGMNTEAFF; DNA: TGTGCCAGCAGTCCCACCGCGGGAATGAACACTGAAGCTTTCTTT
D: .; J: TRBJ2-5; size: .; V: TRBV20-1; CDR3: CSARLKETQYF; DNA: TGCAGTGCTCGCCTAAAGGAGACCCAGTACTTC
D: TRBD1; J: TRBJ2-1; size: .; V: TRBV28; CDR3: CASSPISGQGIHEQFF; DNA: TGTGCCAGCAGCCCCATCTCGGGACAGGGCATTCATGAGCAGTTCTTC
D: .; J: TRBJ2-1; size: .; V: TRBV27; CDR3: CASSRRSIDNEQFF; DNA: TGTGCCAGCAGCCGACGGAGTATTGACAATGAGCAGTTCTTC
D: TRBD1; J: TRBJ2-7; size: .; V: TRBV28; CDR3: CASSSWTGGRDF; DNA: TGTGCCAGCAGTTCCTGGACAGGTGGCAGAGACTTC
D: .; J: TRBJ2-1; size: .; V: TRBV19; CDR3: CASSIIVNEQFF; DNA: TGTGCCAGTAGTATAATTGTAAATGAGCAGTTCTTC
D: .; J: TRBJ1-4; size: once; V: TRBV11-2; CDR3: CASSQSLGFNEKLFF; DNA: TGTGCCAGCAGCCAAAGCTTGGGCTTTAATGAAAAACTGTTTTTT
D: TRBD1; J: TRBJ2-7; size: .; V: TRBV5-8; CDR3: CASSWDSSYEQYF; DNA: TGTGCCAGCAGTTGGGACAGCTCCTACGAGCAGTACTTC
D: .; J: TRBJ1-2; size: .; V: TRBV6-5; CDR3: CASSAGADYGYTF; DNA: TGTGCCAGCAGCGCAGGGGCGGACTATGGCTACACCTTC
D: .; J: TRBJ2-7; size: once; V: TRBV6-4; CDR3: CASSDPPPGHNEQYF; DNA: TGTGCCAGCAGTGACCCTCCGCCGGGTCACAACGAGCAGTACTTC
D: TRBD1; J: TRBJ1-2; size: .; V: TRBV29-1; CDR3: CSVEDRGRFNSGYTF; DNA: TGCAGCGTTGAAGACAGGGGGCGATTTAACTCCGGCTACACCTTC
D: TRBD1; J: TRBJ2-2; size: .; V: TRBV14; CDR3: CASSQVPGGSSGELFF; DNA: TGTGCCAGCAGCCAAGTTCCAGGGGGCAGTTCCGGGGAGCTGTTTTTT
D: TRBD1; J: TRBJ1-5; size: once; V: TRBV19; CDR3: CASSKGTASNQPQHF; DNA: TGTGCCAGTAGCAAAGGGACAGCTAGCAATCAGCCCCAGCATTTT
D: .; J: TRBJ2-6; size: .; V: TRBV29-1; CDR3: CSVAGTGANVLTF; DNA: TGCAGCGTTGCGGGGACTGGGGCCAACGTCCTGACTTTC
D: TRBD2; J: TRBJ2-3; size: .; V: TRBV2; CDR3: CASSPRLAGDFTDTQYF; DNA: TGTGCCAGCAGCCCCCGACTAGCGGGGGACTTCACAGATACGCAGTATTTT
D: .; J: TRBJ2-7; size: .; V: TRBV7-8; CDR3: CASSLEQGIYEQYF; DNA: TGTGCCAGCAGCTTAGAACAGGGTATCTACGAGCAGTACTTC
D: TRBD2; J: TRBJ2-2; size: .; V: TRBV7-9; CDR3: CASSKGTSGRTGELFF; DNA: TGTGCCAGCAGCAAAGGGACTAGCGGGAGAACCGGGGAGCTGTTTTTT
D: .; J: TRBJ1-2; size: .; V: TRBV27; CDR3: CASRRGIDYGYTF; DNA: TGTGCCAGTCGCAGGGGAATCGACTATGGCTACACCTTC
D: .; J: TRBJ2-1; size: once; V: TRBV5-1; CDR3: CASTSGNNEQFF; DNA: TGCGCCAGCACCTCGGGTAACAATGAGCAGTTCTTC
D: .; J: TRBJ1-1; size: .; V: TRBV6-1; CDR3: CASSRLADTEAFF; DNA: TGTGCCAGCAGCAGACTAGCGGACACTGAAGCTTTCTTT
D: .; J: TRBJ2-3; size: .; V: TRBV4-1; CDR3: CASSQDSGIRRTDTQYF; DNA: TGCGCCAGCAGCCAAGATTCGGGGATCCGTCGCACAGATACGCAGTATTTT
D: .; J: TRBJ2-1; size: .; V: TRBV7-2; CDR3: CASSPASGGAYNEQFF; DNA: TGTGCCAGCAGCCCAGCCTCTGGCGGGGCCTACAATGAGCAGTTCTTC
D: .; J: TRBJ1-2; size: .; V: TRBV6-1; CDR3: CASSRDLYLNYGYTF; DNA: TGTGCCAGCAGCCGTGATCTCTACCTTAACTATGGCTACACCTTC
D: .; J: TRBJ1-4; size: .; V: TRBV5-1; CDR3: CASSLAGGGEKLFF; DNA: TGCGCCAGCAGCTTGGCCGGGGGAGGTGAAAAACTGTTTTTT
D: TRBD1; J: TRBJ1-6; size: .; V: TRBV6-5; CDR3: CASKTGAPYNSPLHF; DNA: TGTGCCAGTAAGACAGGGGCCCCCTATAATTCACCCCTCCACTTT
D: TRBD1; J: TRBJ1-2; size: .; V: TRBV7-9; CDR3: CASSQDRVSAGYTF; DNA: TGTGCCAGCAGCCAGGACAGGGTCTCGGCTGGCTACACCTTC
D: .; J: TRBJ1-1; size: .; V: TRBV27; CDR3: CASSPVLNTEAFF; DNA: TGTGCCAGCAGCCCTGTTCTGAACACTGAAGCTTTCTTT
D: TRBD1; J: TRBJ1-2; size: .; V: TRBV5-1; CDR3: CASSFTGGDGYTF; DNA: TGCGCCAGCAGCTTTACAGGGGGCGACGGCTACACCTTC
D: .; J: TRBJ2-7; size: few; V: TRBV5-4; CDR3: CASSLDGSYEQYF; DNA: TGTGCCAGCAGCTTGGACGGCTCCTACGAGCAGTACTTC
D: TRBD1; J: TRBJ1-1; size: .; V: TRBV4-1; CDR3: CASSHRPGQGAFLAEAFF; DNA: TGCGCCAGCAGCCACCGACCGGGACAGGGGGCTTTTCTCGCTGAAGCTTTCTTT
D: TRBD2; J: TRBJ2-7; size: .; V: TRBV28; CDR3: CASSFRMGLAESYEQYF; DNA: TGTGCCAGCAGTTTTCGGATGGGACTAGCGGAATCCTACGAGCAGTACTTC
D: TRBD1; J: TRBJ1-5; size: .; V: TRBV27; CDR3: CASSLFYQGAQPQHF; DNA: TGTGCCAGCAGTTTATTTTACCAGGGGGCTCAGCCCCAGCATTTT
D: TRBD2; J: TRBJ2-7; size: .; V: TRBV5-6; CDR3: CASSLLLRGGLYEQYF; DNA: TGTGCCAGCAGCTTACTTTTACGCGGGGGGCTCTACGAGCAGTACTTC
D: TRBD2; J: TRBJ2-1; size: .; V: TRBV7-2; CDR3: CASSLVLAGPSNEQFF; DNA: TGTGCCAGCAGCTTAGTTCTAGCGGGACCCAGCAATGAGCAGTTCTTC